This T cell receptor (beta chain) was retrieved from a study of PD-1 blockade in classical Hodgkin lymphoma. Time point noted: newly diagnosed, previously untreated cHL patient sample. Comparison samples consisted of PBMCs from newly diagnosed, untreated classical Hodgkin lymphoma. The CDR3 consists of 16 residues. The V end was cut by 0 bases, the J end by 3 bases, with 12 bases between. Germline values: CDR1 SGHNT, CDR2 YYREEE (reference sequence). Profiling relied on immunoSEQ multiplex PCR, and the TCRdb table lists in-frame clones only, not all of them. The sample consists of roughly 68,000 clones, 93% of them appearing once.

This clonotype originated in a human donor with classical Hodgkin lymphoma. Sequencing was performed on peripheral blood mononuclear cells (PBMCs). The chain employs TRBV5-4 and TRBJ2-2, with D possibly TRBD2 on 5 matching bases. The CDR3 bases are TGTGCCAGCAGCTTGGCCCTGGGAGAATACACCGGGGAGCTGTTTTTT. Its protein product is CASSLALGEYTGELFF.